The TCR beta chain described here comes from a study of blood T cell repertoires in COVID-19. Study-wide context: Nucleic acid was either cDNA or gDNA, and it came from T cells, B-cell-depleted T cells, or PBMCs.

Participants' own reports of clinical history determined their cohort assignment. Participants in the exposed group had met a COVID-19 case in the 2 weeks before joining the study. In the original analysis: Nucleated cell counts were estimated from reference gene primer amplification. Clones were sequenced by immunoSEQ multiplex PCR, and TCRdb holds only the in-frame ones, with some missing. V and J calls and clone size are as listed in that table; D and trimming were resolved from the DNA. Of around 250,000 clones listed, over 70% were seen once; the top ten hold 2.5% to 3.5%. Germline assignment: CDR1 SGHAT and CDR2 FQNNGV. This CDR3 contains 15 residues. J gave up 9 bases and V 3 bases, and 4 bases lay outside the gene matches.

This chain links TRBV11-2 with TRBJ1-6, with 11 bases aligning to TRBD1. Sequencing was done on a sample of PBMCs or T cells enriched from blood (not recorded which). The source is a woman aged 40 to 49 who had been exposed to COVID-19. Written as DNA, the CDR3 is TGTGCCAGCAGCTTGAGGACAGGGGGCTCTTCACCCCTCCACTTT. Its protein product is CASSLRTGGSSPLHF.